This T cell receptor delta chain stems from a study of Vδ1+ human thymocytes. In its sample, this clone was seen a few times. The antigen remains undetermined. Sequences come from RNA converted to cDNA by reverse transcription. CDR3 amplicons came from multiplex PCR with pooled V-gene forward and constant-region reverse primers. TCRdb used CATT to re-call clones from the multiplex PCR reads. The sample comprises tens of thousands of delta-chain clones, about 15% of which are singletons, and approximately 0.4% rests with the top ten. The V and J ends lost 0 bases and 0 bases respectively, with 14 bases between them. This CDR3 is 17 amino acids long. The germline CDR1 and CDR2 sequences are TSWWSYY and QGS. The study, taken as a whole, reports: Thymic TRG and TRD repertoires appeared highly polyclonal. Unexpected Vdelta2 sequences could cause misinterpretation of bulk repertoire data. Unlike peripheral blood Vdelta1+ controls, thymic delta-chain sequences included about 20% Vdelta2 and few Vdelta3. Many TRG clonotypes were shared between donors; TRD repertoires were essentially private.

V usage is TRDV1 and J usage is TRDJ1; D ambiguous. The specimen was Vdelta1+ gamma-delta thymocytes from the thymus. The subset here: FACS-sorted CD3+ TCRalphabeta- TCRVdelta1+ TCRVdelta2- thymocytes. This TCR came from a girl in the first two years of life who had congenital heart surgery. CDR3 sequence: CALGELGRAGYTDKLIF. CDR3 nucleotide sequence: TGTGCTCTTGGGGAACTCGGTCGGGCAGGGTACACCGATAAACTCATCTTT.